Sequencing of this T cell receptor (beta chain) was carried out in a study of vaccination and CD4 T cells after COVID-19 (dated by TCRdb to the early 2020s). Study-level background: Convalescent patients had a positive SARS-CoV-2 result on nasal swab PCR, and of these patients, several had mild disease and one had severe disease. Six males and four females were included in the convalescent cohort, with two Hispanic individuals, seven Caucasians, two Asians and one multiracial person represented. Participants received two doses of either the Pfizer-BioNTech BNT162b2 vaccine (n=8) or the Moderna mRNA-1273 vaccine (n=2). Post-COVID blood samples from convalescent patients were collected a median of around 100 days after diagnosis, with a range of about 30 to 170 days. Post-vaccine blood samples were collected a median of around 70 days after the second vaccine dose, ranging from roughly 13 to 250 days. Three convalescent patients were sampled both early after vaccination (day 14) and late after vaccination (days 161 to 241). For stimulating the cultures, overlapping spike peptide pools were used, derived from SARS-CoV-2 as well as from the common cold coronaviruses HCoV-NL63, HCoV-OC43 and HCoV-229E. In control cultures, a CEFX viral epitope pool was used as positive control, an HIV-1 Nef peptide pool was used as negative control, or no peptide was added. The spike-specific CD4+ TCR repertoire was compared before and after mRNA vaccination in under 11 COVID-19 convalescent patients and 4 infection-naive healthy vaccine recipients. What the research found in general, with its limitations: Among the post-vaccine SARS-CoV-2-reactive clones in convalescent patients, a median roughly 85% showed up only after vaccination, which suggests vaccine-specific priming. The study included relatively few convalescent patients and did not analyze early timepoints after natural infection. Of the vaccine-specific clones found in convalescent patients, nearly all (304 of 307) were mono-reactive for SARS-CoV-2 spike instead of being cross-reactive with common cold coronaviruses. The median number of SARS-CoV-2-reactive clonotypes rose from about 19 after infection to 38 after vaccination, but the change was not significant.

The receptor library was made with PCR. DNA from cultured CD4+ T cells was subjected to TCR sequencing with the Oncomine TCR Beta short-read assay at the Johns Hopkins FTIC core. Genomic DNA was extracted from the cultured CD4+ T cells with the QIAamp micro DNA kit. Oncomine TCR Beta libraries from cultured CD4+ T cells were pooled with unique dual indexes and sequenced on an Illumina iSeq 100. In the paper's pipeline: Non-productive sequences were removed, and CDR3s that did not start with C, did not end with F or W, or were shorter than 7 amino acids were discarded. Antigen-specific clonotypes were identified with the MANAFEST web application by comparing peptide-stimulated wells with reference and other culture wells. Positive clones required FDR below 0.05, an odds ratio above 5, and productive frequency above 0.1% in at least two of three replicate wells. A clonotype was classed as cross-reactive if the clonotype showed significant expansion both in SARS-CoV-2 spike wells and in at least one common cold coronavirus spike condition. Using R version 3.6.1, CDR3 homology was evaluated through Levenshtein distances (stringdist) along with unrooted phylogenetic trees (ape). Starting from the raw public reads, TCRdb applied fastp trimming at Q25, assembled clones with MiXCR and retained in-frame beta chains. CDR3 protein sequences are deduplicated, and each keeps its most common genes and DNA. TCRdb, not the authors, supplied the V and J calls. A total of approximately 18,000 distinct CDR3 sequences appear in this sample, roughly 44% of them only once. The top ten constitute roughly a fifth of the sample.

The junction shows trimming of 5 bases on V and 2 bases on J, and the gene matches do not reach 6 bases of it. The CDR3 region is 14 residues in length, termini included. Only CDR3 DNA is held: 42 bases, read in frame from base 1. The germline V gene (reference sequence) gives CDR1 as DFQATT and CDR2 as SNEGSKA. As concerns this clonotype: The target of this receptor is not known. The missing conserved phenylalanine or tryptophan at the end of this CDR3 makes a read error likely.

Explained via the paper, the time point label denotes: late sampling 161 to 241 days after vaccination in three convalescent patients. The meaning of the sample's treatment or condition label: roughly 11-day PBMC culture with coronavirus spike peptide pools or control peptides (ViraFEST assay). The study used the ViraFEST assay, which expanded antigen-specific T cells with peptide pools and then identified expanded clonotypes by TCR sequencing. The convalescent patients' positive SARS-CoV-2 PCR tests fell between March and December 2020, which was before the Alpha, Beta and Delta variants emerged in the United States. Each well held around 1.9 million PBMCs cultured with approximately 10 ug/ml peptide pools in IMDM containing around 5.5% human AB serum and 8 to 10 IU/ml IL-2. Half of the culture medium was replaced with fresh IL-2-containing medium on days 3 and 7. Once the cells had been in culture for around 10 days, the EasySep CD4+ T cell isolation kit was used to isolate CD4+ T cells by negative selection. Ficoll-Paque Plus gradient centrifugation was used to isolate PBMCs from whole blood, and the isolated PBMCs were then either used fresh or cryopreserved at -140C. Triplicate wells were generally used for each culture condition.

The receptor was derived from a human donor who had recovered from COVID-19. Rearrangement joined TRBV20-1 to TRBJ2-7; 10 central nucleotides agree with TRBD2. The specimen comprised CD4+ T cells from blood, cultured in vitro, sampled about 7 months after SARS-CoV-2 vaccination. The CDR3 amino acid sequence is: CSAALAGGAYEQYL. At the DNA level, the sequence is TGCAGTGCTGCCTTAGCGGGAGGCGCCTACGAGCAGTACCTC.